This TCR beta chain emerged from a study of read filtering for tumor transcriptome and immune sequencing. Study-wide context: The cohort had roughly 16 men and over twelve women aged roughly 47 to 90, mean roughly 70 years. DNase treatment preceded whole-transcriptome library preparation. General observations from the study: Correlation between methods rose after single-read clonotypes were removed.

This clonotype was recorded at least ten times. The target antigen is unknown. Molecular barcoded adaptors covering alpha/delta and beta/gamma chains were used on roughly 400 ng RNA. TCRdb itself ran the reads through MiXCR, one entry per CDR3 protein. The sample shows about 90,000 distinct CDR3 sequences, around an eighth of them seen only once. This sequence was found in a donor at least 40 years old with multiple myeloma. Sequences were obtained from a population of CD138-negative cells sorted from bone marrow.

This chain's CDR3 is CASSLEAGLMSLNTEAFF. For the CDR3, the DNA is TGTGCCAGCAGCTTAGAGGCAGGGCTAATGTCGTTGAACACTGAAGCTTTCTTT. The J gene is TRBJ1-1, the V gene TRBV11-2, with D possibly being TRBD1 (5 bases). Per germline, CDR1 SGHAT and CDR2 FQNNGV. V dropped 0 bases and J dropped 0 bases, with 17 bases sitting between them. The CDR3 contains 18 residues.